This TCR beta chain was identified during a study of T cells in Graves' hyperthyroidism and ophthalmopathy. Study at large: Upon initial diagnosis and before any treatment, peripheral blood was collected.

The germline V and J ends were trimmed by 2 bases and 8 bases, with 12 bases remaining between them. The CDR3 totals 14 residues. Germline CDR1 reads MNHNS; CDR2 reads SASEGT. Amplification targeted TCR beta CDR3 regions from RNA transcripts. The study used the HTBI primer set for a first-round RT-PCR of the TCR CDR3. TCRdb analysed the multiplex PCR reads with MiXCR anew, one entry per CDR3 protein. The table includes fewer than 700,000 distinct CDR3 sequences, 16% detected once. Absent ophthalmopathy progression within 18 months defined stable Graves' hyperthyroidism. Patients were excluded because of uncontrolled infection, other autoimmune disease, pregnancy or lactation.

The sequenced material came from blood. This TCR derives from a woman in her 30s with Graves' hyperthyroidism. V usage is TRBV6-1 and J usage is TRBJ1-4, with a possible D match to TRBD1 (6 bases). The CDR3 DNA is TGTGCCAGCAGTGAATTCGGACAGCAAGAAAAACTGTTTTTT. Translated: CASSEFGQQEKLFF.